A single sample is the source of the 10 T cell receptor beta chains below, sequenced in a study of blood T cell repertoires in COVID-19. Profiling relied on immunoSEQ multiplex PCR, and the TCRdb table lists in-frame clones only, not all of them. The sample has about 210,000 clones, roughly 82% seen once; the top ten hold roughly 12%. Input material: peripheral blood. Receptor source: a woman aged 40 to 50 with acute or convalescent COVID-19.

The chain links TRBV27 to TRBJ1-1; TRBD1 matches at 8 bases. In germline, CDR1 is MNHEY, CDR2 SMNVEV (reference sequence). This CDR3 contains 14 residues. The V segment lost 5 bases and the J segment 4 bases; nucleotides outside the gene matches: 6. CDR3 sequence: CASSRGQGGTEAFF. CDR3 DNA sequence: TGTGCCAGCAGTCGCGGACAGGGTGGCACTGAAGCTTTCTTT.

The CDR3 sequence: CASSHRGPGNTIYF. CDR3 bases: TGTGCCAGTTCCCACAGGGGTCCTGGAAACACCATATATTTT. The chain recombines TRBV2 with TRBJ1-3, with 7 bases lining up with TRBD1. Per germline, CDR1 SNHLY and CDR2 FYNNEI. V lost 9 bases and J lost 2; bases outside the gene matches: 7. The CDR3 spans 14 residues.

This clone was counted only a few times. The rearrangement links TRBV6-4 to TRBJ1-2, with 9 bases that match TRBD1. CDR3 length: 15 amino acids. Trimming took 6 bases from V and 8 from J; bases not matched to a gene: 13. The germline V gene has CDR1 MRHNA and CDR2 SNTAGT. This CDR3 is CASRAGTGGAEGYTF. DNA for the CDR3: TGTGCCAGCAGAGCTGGAACAGGGGGCGCAGAAGGCTACACCTTC.

The chain carries TRBV5-1 and TRBJ2-7, with a weak D call TRBD2 (6 bases). Germline assignment: CDR1 SGHRS and CDR2 YFSETQ. This CDR3 comprises 12 residues. V dropped 4 bases and J dropped 3 bases, with 8 bases sitting between them. DNA for the CDR3: TGCGCCAGCAGCCCGGGAGACTACGAGCAGTACTTC. It translates to CASSPGDYEQYF.

This chain connects TRBV2 to TRBJ2-5; 11 nucleotides agree with TRBD2. The germline V gene has CDR1 SNHLY and CDR2 FYNNEI. With V trimmed by 6 bases and J by 2 bases, 8 bases remained unmatched. This CDR3 contains 16 residues. Written as DNA, the CDR3 is TGTGCCAGCAGATCCGGACTAGCGGGCGCACAAGAGACCCAGTACTTC. It yields the protein CASRSGLAGAQETQYF. The whole variable domain, filled in from reference TRBV2 and TRBJ2-5, reads EPEVTQTPSHQVTQMGQEVILRCVPISNHLYFYWYRQILGQKVEFLVSFYNNEISEKSEIFDDQFSVERPDGSNFTLKIRSTKLEDSAMYFCASRSGLAGAQETQYFGPGTRLLVL.

This chain connects TRBV18 to TRBJ1-1; no reliable D call. The CDR3 extends over 13 amino acids. Trimming cost V 0 bases and J 7 bases, with 9 bases left between them. Germline V lookup: CDR1 KGHSH, CDR2 LQKENI. CDR3 loop: CASSPPYSNEAFF. The CDR3 nucleotides are TGTGCCAGCTCACCACCTTACAGCAATGAAGCTTTCTTT.

The chain has TRBV19 and TRBJ1-5, with D possibly TRBD1 on 6 matching bases. The germline V gene has CDR1 LNHDA and CDR2 SQIVND (reference sequence). The CDR3 consists of 13 residues. The V gene lost 7 bases and the J gene lost 5 bases, with 12 bases spanning the gap. In nucleotides, the CDR3 is TGTGCCAGTAACAGGGACCTCGATCAGCCCCAGCATTTT. Translating gives CASNRDLDQPQHF. Drawing the rest from reference TRBV19 and TRBJ1-5, the complete variable domain is DGGITQSPKYLFRKEGQNVTLSCEQNLNHDAMYWYRQDPGQGLRLIYYSQIVNDFQKGDIAEGYSVSREKKESFPLTVTSAQKNPTAFYLCASNRDLDQPQHFGDGTRLSIL.

This clone was seen a single time. The V and J genes are TRBV30 and TRBJ2-4; 16 nucleotides align to TRBD2. The V gene end was trimmed by 8 bases and the J gene end by 1 base; junction bases not matched to a gene: 2. The CDR3 runs 15 residues. Germline V lookup: CDR1 GTSNPN, CDR2 SVGIG (reference sequence). The CDR3 sequence is CARGLAGGAKNIQYF. The CDR3 DNA reads as TGTGCCAGGGGACTAGCGGGAGGGGCCAAAAACATTCAGTACTTC.

The CDR3 coding sequence is TGTGCCAGCAGCCCCAACTCCACCGGGACAGCGACTAGGTATGGCTACACCTTC. As protein: CASSPNSTGTATRYGYTF. The chain couples TRBV3-1 (or the pseudogene TRBV3-2) to TRBJ1-2, with 7 bases identical to TRBD1. CDR3 length: 18 residues. Germline-derived CDR1 and CDR2 are LGHDT and YNNKEL (reference sequence). With V trimmed by 4 bases and J by 5 bases, 19 bases remained unmatched.

V is TRBV27 and J is TRBJ1-4; 8 bases agree with TRBD1. The CDR3 totals 17 residues. V shed 2 bases, J shed 0 bases, and the junction held 5 bases outside the gene matches. CDR1 MNHEY and CDR2 SMNVEV come from the germline V gene (reference sequence). The chain's CDR3 is CASSLRSGGATNEKLFF. The CDR3 region has the DNA TGTGCCAGCAGTTTAAGGTCAGGGGGCGCAACTAATGAAAAACTGTTTTTT.